A selection of T cell receptor beta chains follows, all from one sample in a study of T-cell memory formation after mild COVID-19. Each CDR3 protein gets one entry after TCRdb re-called the 5' RACE reads with MiXCR. In the table there are 150,000 to 200,000 distinct CDR3 sequences, about 9.9% of which are singletons. The sequenced material came from PBMCs or a T cell subset sorted from them (not recorded which). The origin of the receptors is a man younger than 35 who had mild COVID-19 (a few samples of this study predate the infection). Cell type and time point are not known. Each CDR3 is given with its conserved first and last residue. A D gene is named only where the DNA matches it firmly. Clone size, where shown, is once, few, many, or a class for clones that have expanded.

cdr3_aa,cdr3_nt,v_call,j_call,d_call,clone_size
CASSVDRGGETQYF,TGTGCCAGCAGCGTAGACAGGGGTGGAGAGACCCAGTACTTC,TRBV9,TRBJ2-5,TRBD1,NA
CASSAGQVNSPLHF,TGTGCCAGTAGCGCGGGACAGGTCAATTCACCCCTCCACTTT,TRBV19,TRBJ1-6,TRBD1,NA
CAIRTDTYEQYF,TGTGCCATCAGAACCGACACCTACGAGCAGTACTTC,TRBV10-3,TRBJ2-7,NA,few
CATRQGQETQYF,TGTGCCACAAGACAGGGGCAAGAGACCCAGTACTTC,TRBV10-3,TRBJ2-5,TRBD1,many
CASSVAVGTVTDTQYF,TGTGCCAGCAGCGTAGCTGTCGGGACTGTCACAGATACGCAGTATTTT,TRBV9,TRBJ2-3,NA,few
CSASWGNEQYF,TGCAGTGCCTCTTGGGGTAACGAGCAGTACTTC,TRBV20-1,TRBJ2-7,NA,few
CASSSTGRGYTF,TGTGCCAGCAGCTCCACAGGGAGGGGCTACACCTTC,TRBV7-2,TRBJ1-2,NA,many
CASRPTGDSNYGYTF,TGTGCCAGCAGACCTACAGGGGATTCTAACTATGGCTACACCTTC,TRBV6-6,TRBJ1-2,TRBD1,NA
CASSLGWGRVNTEAFF,TGTGCCAGCAGCTTAGGATGGGGGAGGGTGAACACTGAAGCTTTCTTT,TRBV7-2,TRBJ1-1,NA,NA
CASAPGRGAYQETQYF,TGTGCTAGTGCCCCGGGCCGGGGGGCCTACCAAGAGACCCAGTACTTC,TRBV12-5,TRBJ2-5,NA,NA
CASRLAGVNEQFF,TGTGCCAGCAGACTAGCGGGGGTCAATGAGCAGTTCTTC,TRBV7-2,TRBJ2-1,TRBD2,many
CASSQDPQEFPLFF,TGTGCCAGCAGCCAAGACCCACAGGAATTCCCACTGTTTTTT,TRBV4-2,TRBJ1-4,NA,NA
CSARDLELGTQYF,TGCAGTGCTAGAGACCTAGAATTGGGGACCCAGTACTTC,TRBV20-1,TRBJ2-5,NA,many
CASSVALSSYNEQFF,TGCGCCAGCAGCGTTGCGCTAAGCTCCTACAATGAGCAGTTCTTC,TRBV5-1,TRBJ2-1,NA,few
CASSPLNTDTQYF,TGTGCCAGCAGCCCCCTCAACACAGATACGCAGTATTTT,TRBV7-2,TRBJ2-3,NA,NA
CASSPTGGAVTEAFF,TGTGCCAGCAGCCCGACAGGGGGAGCGGTGACTGAAGCTTTCTTT,TRBV7-9,TRBJ1-1,TRBD1,NA
CSARNLQGGLFSQPQHF,TGCAGTGCTAGAAATCTGCAGGGTGGGTTGTTCAGTCAGCCCCAGCATTTT,TRBV20-1,TRBJ1-5,NA,NA
CASSPGQKPTDTQYF,TGTGCCAGCAGCCCCGGACAGAAACCCACAGATACGCAGTATTTT,TRBV7-2,TRBJ2-3,NA,NA
CSARVGAYGYTF,TGCAGTGCCAGGGTGGGGGCCTATGGCTACACCTTC,TRBV20-1,TRBJ1-2,NA,few
CASSLMGRMTEETQYF,TGCGCCAGCAGCTTGATGGGACGGATGACAGAAGAGACCCAGTACTTC,TRBV5-1,TRBJ2-5,NA,NA
CATRGLNTEAFF,TGTGCCACCCGAGGATTGAACACTGAAGCTTTCTTT,TRBV10-3,TRBJ1-1,NA,NA
CASSTSRANYGYTF,TGTGCCAGCAGCACCAGCAGAGCTAACTATGGCTACACCTTC,TRBV7-2,TRBJ1-2,NA,NA
CSARDPDRSSYNEQFF,TGCAGTGCTAGAGACCCGGACAGGAGCTCCTACAATGAGCAGTTCTTC,TRBV20-1,TRBJ2-1,TRBD1,few
CASSQDLPVDEQFF,TGTGCCAGCAGCCAAGATCTCCCAGTCGATGAGCAGTTCTTC,TRBV3-1,TRBJ2-1,NA,NA
CASSLGRWDTQYF,TGTGCCAGCAGCTTAGGAAGATGGGATACGCAGTATTTT,TRBV7-8,TRBJ2-3,NA,NA
CASSQTTGLAGYTDTQYF,TGCGCCAGCAGCCAAACCACCGGACTAGCGGGGTATACAGATACGCAGTATTTT,TRBV4-3,TRBJ2-3,TRBD2,NA
CASRKNQPQHF,TGTGCCAGCAGGAAGAATCAGCCCCAGCATTTT,TRBV6-6,TRBJ1-5,NA,NA
CAWSRETQYF,TGTGCCTGGAGCCGGGAGACCCAGTACTTC,TRBV30,TRBJ2-5,NA,few
CASSRQGYSTDTQYF,TGTGCCAGCAGCCGACAGGGATATAGCACAGATACGCAGTATTTT,TRBV7-3,TRBJ2-3,TRBD1,few
CSVVTEAYGYTF,TGCAGCGTTGTAACAGAAGCGTACGGCTACACCTTC,TRBV29-1,TRBJ1-2,NA,NA
CASSVPGSVGEQYF,TGTGCCAGCAGTGTCCCGGGAAGCGTTGGCGAGCAGTACTTC,TRBV25-1,TRBJ2-7,NA,NA
CAISEFNYGYTF,TGTGCCATCAGTGAGTTCAACTATGGCTACACCTTC,TRBV10-3,TRBJ1-2,NA,once
CASSSWPGTGGGDTQYF,TGTGCCAGCAGCTCTTGGCCCGGGACAGGGGGCGGAGATACGCAGTATTTT,TRBV9,TRBJ2-3,TRBD1,NA
CASSSVLGGAETQYF,TGCGCCAGCAGCTCAGTTCTGGGGGGCGCGGAGACCCAGTACTTC,TRBV5-1,TRBJ2-5,NA,few
CASSLVQGYYNSPLHF,TGTGCCAGCAGCTTAGTTCAGGGGTATTATAATTCACCCCTCCACTTT,TRBV7-9,TRBJ1-6,NA,NA
CASSPQPGTPFYEQYF,TGCGCCAGCAGCCCTCAGCCGGGGACACCTTTCTACGAGCAGTACTTC,TRBV5-1,TRBJ2-7,NA,NA
CASSVTSGTLFLTSTDTQYF,TGTGCCAGCAGCGTGACCTCGGGGACCCTCTTCTTGACTAGCACAGATACGCAGTATTTT,TRBV5-4,TRBJ2-3,NA,few
CASSLGTSGAPPDTQYF,TGTGCCAGCAGCCTTGGGACTAGCGGAGCACCCCCGGATACGCAGTATTTT,TRBV7-9,TRBJ2-3,TRBD2,NA
CASSRPGTGRLDF,TGTGCCAGCAGCCGCCCTGGGACAGGCCGCTTGGACTTC,TRBV7-2,TRBJ1-2,TRBD1,few
CASSQDLGGGTDTQYF,TGTGCCAGCAGCCAAGATTTGGGGGGGGGCACAGATACGCAGTATTTT,TRBV3-1,TRBJ2-3,TRBD2,few
CASSGTEASTDTQYF,TGTGCCAGTAGTGGCACAGAGGCTAGCACAGATACGCAGTATTTT,TRBV19,TRBJ2-3,NA,many
CASSFNTGELFF,TGCGCCAGCAGCTTTAACACCGGGGAGCTGTTTTTT,TRBV5-1,TRBJ2-2,NA,many
CASRQGGGGTDTQYF,TGTGCCAGCCGACAAGGCGGGGGGGGCACAGATACGCAGTATTTT,TRBV7-2,TRBJ2-3,TRBD2,few
CATSPPGQETQYF,TGTGCCACCAGTCCTCCGGGGCAAGAGACCCAGTACTTC,TRBV24-1,TRBJ2-5,NA,few
CASSSGPDETQYF,TGTGCCAGCAGCTCTGGACCAGATGAGACGCAGTATTTT,TRBV11-2,TRBJ2-3,NA,NA
CASSLTGQTNTGELFF,TGCGCCAGCAGCTTGACGGGACAGACAAACACCGGGGAGCTGTTTTTT,TRBV5-1,TRBJ2-2,TRBD1,NA
CASSQGTWDLPLHF,TGTGCCAGCAGCCAAGGGACCTGGGACTTACCCCTCCACTTT,TRBV14,TRBJ1-6,NA,NA
CASSWKGTSGGAVQFF,TGTGCCAGCAGCTGGAAAGGGACTAGCGGGGGGGCTGTGCAGTTCTTC,TRBV7-8,TRBJ2-1,TRBD2,many
CASSSRPLQTGGHYGYTF,TGTGCCAGCAGCTCACGCCCGTTACAGACAGGGGGGCACTATGGCTACACCTTC,TRBV7-3,TRBJ1-2,TRBD1,few
CASSSLQQSPLHF,TGTGCCAGCAGTTCGCTACAGCAATCACCCCTCCACTTT,TRBV6-2/TRBV6-3,TRBJ1-6,NA,few
CASSLAGTGANQPQHF,TGTGCCAGCAGTTTAGCCGGGACAGGCGCCAATCAGCCCCAGCATTTT,TRBV12-3/TRBV12-4,TRBJ1-5,TRBD1,NA
CATSDWRDEQFF,TGTGCCACCAGTGATTGGCGGGATGAGCAGTTCTTC,TRBV24-1,TRBJ2-1,NA,few
CASRERDTEAFF,TGTGCCAGCAGAGAGAGGGACACTGAAGCTTTCTTT,TRBV7-9,TRBJ1-1,NA,many
CASSPSTGLTEAFF,TGTGCCAGCAGCCCATCGACAGGCCTCACTGAAGCTTTCTTT,TRBV5-4,TRBJ1-1,NA,NA
CASSPNSHSIGEKLFF,TGTGCCAGCAGCCCCAACAGCCACAGTATAGGCGAAAAACTGTTTTTT,TRBV3-1,TRBJ1-4,NA,few
CASSLDWQGTMAFF,TGTGCCAGCAGCTTAGATTGGCAGGGGACGATGGCTTTCTTT,TRBV11-1,TRBJ1-1,NA,NA